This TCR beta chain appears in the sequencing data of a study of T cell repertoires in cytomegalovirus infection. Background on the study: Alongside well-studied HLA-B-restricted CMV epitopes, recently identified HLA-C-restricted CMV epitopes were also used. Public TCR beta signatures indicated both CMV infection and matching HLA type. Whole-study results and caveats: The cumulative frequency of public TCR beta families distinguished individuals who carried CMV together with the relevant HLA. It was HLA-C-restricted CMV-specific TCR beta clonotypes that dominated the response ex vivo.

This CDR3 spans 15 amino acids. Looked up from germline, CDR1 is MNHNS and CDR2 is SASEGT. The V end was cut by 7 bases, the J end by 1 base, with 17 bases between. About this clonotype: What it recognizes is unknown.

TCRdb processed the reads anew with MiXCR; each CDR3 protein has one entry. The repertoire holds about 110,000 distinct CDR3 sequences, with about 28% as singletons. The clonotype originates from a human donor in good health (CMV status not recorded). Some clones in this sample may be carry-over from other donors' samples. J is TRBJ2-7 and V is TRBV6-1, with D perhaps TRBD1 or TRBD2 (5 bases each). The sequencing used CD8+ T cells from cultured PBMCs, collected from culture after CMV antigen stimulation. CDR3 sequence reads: CASKHGAGWSYEQYF. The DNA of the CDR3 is TGTGCCAGCAAGCACGGGGCCGGGTGGTCCTACGAGCAGTACTTC.